Listed here is a single T cell receptor beta chain. This sample stems from a study of T cell responses to AZD1222 COVID-19 vaccine. Libraries were prepared by immunoSEQ multiplex PCR; TCRdb keeps only in-frame clonotypes and omits some of them. The sample holds about 78,000 clones, roughly 90% seen once. CDR1 and CDR2 (germline): LNHDA, SQIVND (reference sequence). Trimming took 4 bases from V and 5 from J; bases not matched to a gene: 6. The CDR3 has 16 amino acids. The chain has TRBV19 and TRBJ2-5, with 14 nucleotides matching TRBD2. This receptor was identified in an adult in good health. Source: peripheral blood, taken on day 0 of AZD1222 vaccination. CDR3 region: CASSKGLAGEGETQYF. CDR3 sequence (DNA): TGTGCCAGTAGTAAGGGACTAGCGGGAGAAGGGGAGACCCAGTACTTC. The full variable domain, with the rest looked up from reference TRBV19 and TRBJ2-5, is DGGITQSPKYLFRKEGQNVTLSCEQNLNHDAMYWYRQDPGQGLRLIYYSQIVNDFQKGDIAEGYSVSREKKESFPLTVTSAQKNPTAFYLCASSKGLAGEGETQYFGPGTRLLVL.